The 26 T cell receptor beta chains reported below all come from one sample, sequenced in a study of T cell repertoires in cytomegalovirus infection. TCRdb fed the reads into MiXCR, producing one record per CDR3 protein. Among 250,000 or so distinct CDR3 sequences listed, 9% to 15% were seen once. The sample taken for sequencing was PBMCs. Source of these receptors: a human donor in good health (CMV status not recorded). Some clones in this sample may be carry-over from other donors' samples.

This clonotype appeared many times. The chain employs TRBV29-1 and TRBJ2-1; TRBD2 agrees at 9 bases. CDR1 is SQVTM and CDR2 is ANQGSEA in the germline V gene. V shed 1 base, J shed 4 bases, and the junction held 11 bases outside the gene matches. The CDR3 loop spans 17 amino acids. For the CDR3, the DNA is TGCAGCGTTGAAGGCGCCGTAGCGGGGGTGAGATACAATGAGCAGTTCTTC. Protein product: CSVEGAVAGVRYNEQFF.

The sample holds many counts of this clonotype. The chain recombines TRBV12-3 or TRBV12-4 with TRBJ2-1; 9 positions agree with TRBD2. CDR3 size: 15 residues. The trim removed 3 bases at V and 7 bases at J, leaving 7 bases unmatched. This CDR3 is CASSFLAGEKNEQFF. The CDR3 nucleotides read TGTGCCAGCAGTTTCTTAGCGGGAGAAAAGAATGAGCAGTTCTTC.

CDR3: CASSDLYQETQYF. The CDR3 nucleotides are TGTGCCAGCAGTGATCTGTACCAAGAGACCCAGTACTTC. The chain links TRBV2 to TRBJ2-5; no clear D. The germline V and J ends were trimmed by 3 bases and 0 bases, with 5 bases remaining between them. This CDR3 is built from 13 residues. Germline V gives CDR1 SNHLY, CDR2 FYNNEI.

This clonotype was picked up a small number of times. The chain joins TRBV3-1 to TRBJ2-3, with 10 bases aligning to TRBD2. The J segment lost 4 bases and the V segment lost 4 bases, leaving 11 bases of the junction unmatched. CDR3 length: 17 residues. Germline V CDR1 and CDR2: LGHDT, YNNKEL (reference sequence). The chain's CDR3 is CASSRGIPSGSSDTQYF. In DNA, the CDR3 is TGTGCCAGCAGCCGAGGGATTCCTAGCGGGAGTTCAGATACGCAGTATTTT.

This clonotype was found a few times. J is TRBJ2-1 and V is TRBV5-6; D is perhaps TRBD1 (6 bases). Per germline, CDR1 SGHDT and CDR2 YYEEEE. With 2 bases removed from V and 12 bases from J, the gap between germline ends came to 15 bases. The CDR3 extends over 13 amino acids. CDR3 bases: TGTGCCAGCAGCTTTTATTCGGACAGAATGCAGTTCTTC. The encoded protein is CASSFYSDRMQFF.

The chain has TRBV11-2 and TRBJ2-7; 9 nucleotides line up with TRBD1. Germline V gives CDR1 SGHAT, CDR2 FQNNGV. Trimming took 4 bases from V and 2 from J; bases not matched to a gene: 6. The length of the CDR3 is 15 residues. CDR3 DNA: TGTGCCAGCAGCTCGGACAGGGGTCCAACCTACGAGCAGTACTTC. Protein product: CASSSDRGPTYEQYF.

CDR3 region: CASSYQANYNEQFF. For the CDR3, the DNA is TGTGCCAGCAGCTACCAGGCCAACTACAATGAGCAGTTCTTC. The rearrangement links TRBV13 to TRBJ2-1; D is unresolved. CDR1 is PRHDT, CDR2 FYEKMQ, per germline (reference sequence). V was shortened by 4 bases and J by 3 bases, with 10 bases between the two germline ends. This CDR3 is built from 14 residues. The whole variable domain, filled in from reference TRBV13 and TRBJ2-1, reads AAGVIQSPRHLIKEKRETATLKCYPIPRHDTVYWYQQGPGQDPQFLISFYEKMQSDKGSIPDRFSAQQFSDYHSELNMSSLELGDSALYFCASSYQANYNEQFFGPGTRLTVL.

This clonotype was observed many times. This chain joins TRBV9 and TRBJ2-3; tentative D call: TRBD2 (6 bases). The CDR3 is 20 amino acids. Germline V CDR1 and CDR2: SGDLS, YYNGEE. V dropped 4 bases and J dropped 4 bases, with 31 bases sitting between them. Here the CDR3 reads CASSTRLELSPLGRADTQYF. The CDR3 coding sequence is TGTGCCAGCAGCACTCGACTAGAGCTGAGCCCCTTAGGTCGAGCAGATACGCAGTATTTT.

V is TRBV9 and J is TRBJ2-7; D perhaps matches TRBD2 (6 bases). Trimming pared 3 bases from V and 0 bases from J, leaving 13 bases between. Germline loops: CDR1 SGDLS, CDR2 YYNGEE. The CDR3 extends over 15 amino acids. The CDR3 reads CASSAVWDSSYEQYF. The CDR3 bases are TGTGCCAGCAGCGCTGTCTGGGACTCCTCCTACGAGCAGTACTTC.

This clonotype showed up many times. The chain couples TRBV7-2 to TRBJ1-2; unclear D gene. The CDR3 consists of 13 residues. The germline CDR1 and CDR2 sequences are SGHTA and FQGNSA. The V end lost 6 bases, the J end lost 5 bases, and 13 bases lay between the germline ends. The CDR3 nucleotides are TGTGCCAGCAGACCAACGACCCCTTATGGCTACACCTTC. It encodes CASRPTTPYGYTF. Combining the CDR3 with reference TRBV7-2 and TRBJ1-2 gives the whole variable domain GAGVSQSPSNKVTEKGKDVELRCDPISGHTALYWYRQSLGQGLEFLIYFQGNSAPDKSGLPSDRFSAERTGGSVSTLTIQRTQQEDSAVYLCASRPTTPYGYTFGSGTRLTVV.

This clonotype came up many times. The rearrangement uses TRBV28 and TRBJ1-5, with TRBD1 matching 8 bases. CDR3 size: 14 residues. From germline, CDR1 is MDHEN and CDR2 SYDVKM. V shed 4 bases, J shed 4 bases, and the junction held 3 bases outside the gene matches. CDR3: CASSSGQENQPQHF. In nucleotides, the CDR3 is TGTGCCAGCAGTTCGGGACAGGAGAATCAGCCCCAGCATTTT. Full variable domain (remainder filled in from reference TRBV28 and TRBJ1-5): DVKVTQSSRYLVKRTGEKVFLECVQDMDHENMFWYRQDPGLGLRLIYFSYDVKMKEKGDIPEGYSVSREKKERFSLILESASTNQTSMYLCASSSGQENQPQHFGDGTRLSIL.

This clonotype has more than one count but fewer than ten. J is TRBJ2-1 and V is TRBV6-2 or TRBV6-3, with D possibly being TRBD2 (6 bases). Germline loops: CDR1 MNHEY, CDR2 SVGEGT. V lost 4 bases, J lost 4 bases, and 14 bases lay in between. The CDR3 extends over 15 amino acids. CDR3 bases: TGTGCCAGCAGTTCCACGGGACTGGTATACAATGAGCAGTTCTTC. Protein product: CASSSTGLVYNEQFF.

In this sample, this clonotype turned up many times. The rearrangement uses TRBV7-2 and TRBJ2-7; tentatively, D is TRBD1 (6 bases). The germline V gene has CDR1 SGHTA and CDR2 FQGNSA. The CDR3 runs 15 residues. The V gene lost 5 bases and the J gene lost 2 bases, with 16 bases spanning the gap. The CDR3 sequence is CASSLTQGQAYEQYF. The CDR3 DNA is TGTGCCAGCAGCCTTACACAGGGTCAAGCCTACGAGCAGTACTTC. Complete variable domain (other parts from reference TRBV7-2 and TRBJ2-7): GAGVSQSPSNKVTEKGKDVELRCDPISGHTALYWYRQSLGQGLEFLIYFQGNSAPDKSGLPSDRFSAERTGGSVSTLTIQRTQQEDSAVYLCASSLTQGQAYEQYFGPGTRLTVT.

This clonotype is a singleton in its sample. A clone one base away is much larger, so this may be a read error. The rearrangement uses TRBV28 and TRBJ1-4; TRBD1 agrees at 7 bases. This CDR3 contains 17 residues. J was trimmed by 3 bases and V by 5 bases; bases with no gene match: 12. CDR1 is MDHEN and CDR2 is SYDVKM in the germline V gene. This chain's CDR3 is CASSLKEPGTANEKLFF. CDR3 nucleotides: TGTGCCAGCAGTCTAAAAGAACCGGGGACAGCTAATGAAAAACTGTTTTTT.

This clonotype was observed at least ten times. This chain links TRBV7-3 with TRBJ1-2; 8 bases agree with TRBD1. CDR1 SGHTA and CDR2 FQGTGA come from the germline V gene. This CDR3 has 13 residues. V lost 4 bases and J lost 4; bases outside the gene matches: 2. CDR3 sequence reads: CASSSTGGYGYTF. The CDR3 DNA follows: TGTGCCAGCAGCTCCACAGGGGGCTATGGCTACACCTTC. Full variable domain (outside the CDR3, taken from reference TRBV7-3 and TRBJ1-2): GAGVSQTPSNKVTEKGKYVELRCDPISGHTALYWYRQSLGQGPEFLIYFQGTGAADDSGLPNDRFFAVRPEGSVSTLKIQRTERGDSAVYLCASSSTGGYGYTFGSGTRLTVV.

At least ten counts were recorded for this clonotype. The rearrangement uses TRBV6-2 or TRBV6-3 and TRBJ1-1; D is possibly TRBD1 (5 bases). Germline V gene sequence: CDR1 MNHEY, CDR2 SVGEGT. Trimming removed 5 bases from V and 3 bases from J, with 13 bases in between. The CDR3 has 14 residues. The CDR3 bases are TGTGCCAGCAGTAAAGGGATAGGGGACACTGAAGCTTTCTTT. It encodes CASSKGIGDTEAFF.

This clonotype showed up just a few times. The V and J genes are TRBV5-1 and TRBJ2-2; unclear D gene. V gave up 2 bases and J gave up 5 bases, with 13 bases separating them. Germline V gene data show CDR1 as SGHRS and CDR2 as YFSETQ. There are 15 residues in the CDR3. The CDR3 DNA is TGCGCCAGCAGCTTAGTAGGGCCCGGGACCGGGGAGCTGTTTTTT. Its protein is CASSLVGPGTGELFF.

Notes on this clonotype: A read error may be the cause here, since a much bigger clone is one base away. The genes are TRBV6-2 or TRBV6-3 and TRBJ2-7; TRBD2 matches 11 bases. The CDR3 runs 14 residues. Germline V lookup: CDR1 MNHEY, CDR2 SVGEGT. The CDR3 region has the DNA TGTGCCAGCAGGACTAGCGGGACCCTACTGGAGCTGTACTTC. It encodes CASRTSGTLLELYF.

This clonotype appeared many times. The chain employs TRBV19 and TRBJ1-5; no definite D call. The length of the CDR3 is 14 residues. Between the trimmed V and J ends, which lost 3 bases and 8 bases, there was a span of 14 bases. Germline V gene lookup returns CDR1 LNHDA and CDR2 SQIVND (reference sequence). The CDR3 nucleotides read TGTGCCAGTAGTATCCGACGGCGGTCGGAGCCCCAGCATTTT. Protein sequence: CASSIRRRSEPQHF. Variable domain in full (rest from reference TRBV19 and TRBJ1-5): DGGITQSPKYLFRKEGQNVTLSCEQNLNHDAMYWYRQDPGQGLRLIYYSQIVNDFQKGDIAEGYSVSREKKESFPLTVTSAQKNPTAFYLCASSIRRRSEPQHFGDGTRLSIL.

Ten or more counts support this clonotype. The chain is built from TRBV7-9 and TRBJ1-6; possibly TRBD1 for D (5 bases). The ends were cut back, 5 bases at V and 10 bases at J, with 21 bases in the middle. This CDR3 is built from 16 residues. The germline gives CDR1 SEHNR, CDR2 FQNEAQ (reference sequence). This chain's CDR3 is CASSLRPPGEGSPLHF. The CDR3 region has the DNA TGTGCCAGCAGCCTCCGCCCTCCGGGGGAAGGCTCACCCCTCCACTTT.

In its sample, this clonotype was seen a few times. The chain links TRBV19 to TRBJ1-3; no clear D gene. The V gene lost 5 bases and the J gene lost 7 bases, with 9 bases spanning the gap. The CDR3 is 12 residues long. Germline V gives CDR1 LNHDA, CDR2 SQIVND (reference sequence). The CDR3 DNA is TGTGCCAGTAGTCTTCCCAGCAACACCATATATTTT. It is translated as CASSLPSNTIYF. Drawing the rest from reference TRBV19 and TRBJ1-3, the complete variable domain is DGGITQSPKYLFRKEGQNVTLSCEQNLNHDAMYWYRQDPGQGLRLIYYSQIVNDFQKGDIAEGYSVSREKKESFPLTVTSAQKNPTAFYLCASSLPSNTIYFGEGSWLTVV.

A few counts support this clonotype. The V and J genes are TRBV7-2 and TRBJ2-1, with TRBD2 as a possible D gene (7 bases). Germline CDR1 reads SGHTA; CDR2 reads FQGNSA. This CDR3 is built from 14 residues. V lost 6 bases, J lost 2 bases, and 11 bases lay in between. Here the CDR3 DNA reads TGTGCCAGCAGGGGCGGGGGCCCCTACAATGAGCAGTTCTTC. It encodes CASRGGGPYNEQFF.

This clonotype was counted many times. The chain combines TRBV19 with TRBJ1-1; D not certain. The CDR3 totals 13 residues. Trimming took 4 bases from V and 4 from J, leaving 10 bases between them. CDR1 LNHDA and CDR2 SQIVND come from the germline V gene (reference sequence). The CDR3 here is CASSNNPRTEAFF. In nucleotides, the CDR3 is TGTGCCAGTAGTAATAACCCTCGCACTGAAGCTTTCTTT.

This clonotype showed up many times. The CDR3 region has the DNA TGTGCCAGCAGCTTAGATACCGTCAACTCTGGAAACACCATATATTTT. Amino acid sequence: CASSLDTVNSGNTIYF. The V gene is TRBV7-2, the J gene TRBJ1-3; no firm D call. The CDR3 totals 16 residues. V was shortened by 1 base and J by 0 bases, with 10 bases between the two germline ends. Per germline, CDR1 SGHTA and CDR2 FQGNSA.

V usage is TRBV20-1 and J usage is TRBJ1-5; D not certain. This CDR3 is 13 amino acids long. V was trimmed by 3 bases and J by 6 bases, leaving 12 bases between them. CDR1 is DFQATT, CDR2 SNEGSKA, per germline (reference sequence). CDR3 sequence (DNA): TGCAGTGCTAGGTCAATGAGGAGTCAGCCCCAGCATTTT. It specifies CSARSMRSQPQHF.

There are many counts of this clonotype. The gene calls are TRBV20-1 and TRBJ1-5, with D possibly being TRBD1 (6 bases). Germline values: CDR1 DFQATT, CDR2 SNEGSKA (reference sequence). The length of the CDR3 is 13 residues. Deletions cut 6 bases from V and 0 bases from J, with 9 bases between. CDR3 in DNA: TGCAGTGCAACGACAGGTAGCAATCAGCCCCAGCATTTT. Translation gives CSATTGSNQPQHF.